Below are 20 T cell receptor beta chains sequenced from a single sample in a study of cytomegalovirus exposure and HLA in healthy donors. Libraries were prepared by immunoSEQ multiplex PCR; TCRdb keeps only in-frame clonotypes and omits some of them. Of under 250,000 clones detected, around nine tenths appear once; the ten largest clones hold roughly 2%. The sequenced sample was PBMCs. The receptors were sampled from a woman under 30 in good health and CMV-seropositive.

The V call is TRBV5-1, the J call TRBJ2-7, with D tentatively TRBD2 (5 bases). The V end lost 0 bases, the J end lost 6 bases, and 10 bases lay between the germline ends. This CDR3 has 13 residues. Per the germline V gene, CDR1 is SGHRS and CDR2 is YFSETQ. In nucleotides, the CDR3 is TGCGCCAGCAGCTTGGTCGCTAGCACCGAGCAGTACTTC. Residues: CASSLVASTEQYF.

This chain uses TRBV7-2 with TRBJ2-1, with 11 bases lining up with TRBD2. V was pared by 3 bases and J by 4 bases, with 2 bases of the junction left unmatched. The germline V gene has CDR1 SGHTA and CDR2 FQGNSA. CDR3 length equals 15 residues. Here the CDR3 DNA reads TGTGCCAGCAGCTTTAGACTAGCGGGATACAATGAGCAGTTCTTC. It encodes CASSFRLAGYNEQFF.

V gene TRBV19 combines with J gene TRBJ2-1; TRBD2 matches 12 bases. After removal of 1 base from V and 4 bases from J, the junction contained 5 bases not matched to a gene. This CDR3 spans 17 amino acids. Germline CDR1 and CDR2: LNHDA and SQIVND (reference sequence). CDR3 coding DNA: TGTGCCAGTAGTATAGGACTAGCGGGAGTTTCGTACAATGAGCAGTTCTTC. The encoded protein is CASSIGLAGVSYNEQFF.

The chain couples TRBV27 to TRBJ1-1; 7 bases fit TRBD1. Losses at the gene ends were 5 bases for V and 4 bases for J; bases not matched to a gene: 4. CDR3 length: 13 amino acids. CDR1 MNHEY and CDR2 SMNVEV come from the germline V gene (reference sequence). CDR3 nucleotide sequence: TGTGCCAGCAGTCTCAGGGGGGCCACTGAAGCTTTCTTT. This translates into CASSLRGATEAFF.

This chain joins TRBV19 and TRBJ1-1; D gene uncertain. This CDR3 is built from 12 residues. Between the trimmed V and J ends, which lost 5 bases and 3 bases, there was a span of 7 bases. Germline V CDR1 and CDR2: LNHDA, SQIVND (reference sequence). CDR3 sequence reads: CASSGADTEAFF. CDR3 bases: TGTGCCAGTAGTGGTGCGGACACTGAAGCTTTCTTT.

The chain uses TRBV19 and TRBJ2-3; tentatively, D is TRBD1 (5 bases). The germline CDR1 and CDR2 sequences are LNHDA and SQIVND (reference sequence). There are 15 residues in the CDR3. V was trimmed by 9 bases and J by 2 bases, leaving 18 bases between them. CDR3 loop: CASGVSWGLTDTQYF. CDR3 DNA sequence: TGTGCCAGCGGAGTCTCGTGGGGCCTCACAGATACGCAGTATTTT.

The rearrangement uses TRBV18 and TRBJ2-7; TRBD2 agrees at 13 bases. The CDR3 covers 15 residues. Trimming cost V 3 bases and J 4 bases; bases outside gene matches: 3. Germline CDR1 is KGHSH and CDR2 is LQKENI. This chain's CDR3 is CASSPGTSGNYEQYF. In DNA form, the CDR3 reads TGTGCCAGCTCACCTGGGACTAGCGGGAATTACGAGCAGTACTTC.

The chain uses TRBV4-1 and TRBJ2-7; 8 bases agree with TRBD2. Germline assignment: CDR1 MGHRA and CDR2 YSYEKL. CDR3 length equals 15 residues. Losses at the gene ends were 4 bases for V and 7 bases for J; bases not matched to a gene: 12. CDR3 residues: CASSRIKGIAGEQYF. As DNA, the CDR3 is TGCGCCAGCAGCCGCATTAAGGGCATAGCGGGGGAGCAGTACTTC.

This clone appeared many times. V usage is TRBV4-2 and J usage is TRBJ2-7, with a tentative D call TRBD1 (6 bases). The V end was cut by 0 bases, the J end by 0 bases, with 9 bases between. From germline, CDR1 is LGHNA and CDR2 YNFKEQ. CDR3 length: 15 amino acids. In DNA form, the CDR3 reads TGTGCCAGCAGCCAAGAAGCGGACAGCTCCTACGAGCAGTACTTC. Protein product: CASSQEADSSYEQYF.

J is TRBJ1-2 and V is TRBV2; the D is unclear. Trimming removed 4 bases at V and 7 bases at J, with 13 bases between. Looked up from germline, CDR1 is SNHLY and CDR2 is FYNNEI. This CDR3 has 13 residues. CDR3 nucleotide sequence: TGTGCCAGCAGTGTCAGTGTGTCTTCTGGCTACACCTTC. Its translation: CASSVSVSSGYTF.

J is TRBJ1-2 and V is TRBV19; no clear D. Trimming pared 3 bases from V and 4 bases from J, leaving 9 bases between. The CDR3 spans 13 residues. CDR1 is LNHDA and CDR2 is SQIVND in the germline V gene (reference sequence). In DNA, the CDR3 is TGTGCCAGTAGTATCTCCGGTACCTATGGCTACACCTTC. Translating it yields CASSISGTYGYTF.

This chain joins TRBV18 and TRBJ2-3; D possibly corresponds to TRBD2 (5 bases). The CDR3 is made up of 14 amino acids. Germline V gene data show CDR1 as KGHSH and CDR2 as LQKENI. The V and J ends lost 3 bases and 2 bases respectively, with 9 bases between them. The CDR3 DNA reads TGTGCCAGCTCACCGTACGGGGTCACAGATACGCAGTATTTT. It yields the protein CASSPYGVTDTQYF.

The chain combines TRBV19 with TRBJ2-2; 8 nucleotides match TRBD1. With 5 bases clipped from V and 4 bases from J, the junction kept 6 bases outside the gene matches. This CDR3 is built from 15 residues. The germline CDR1 and CDR2 sequences are LNHDA and SQIVND (reference sequence). CDR3 sequence: CASSVTGAVTGELFF. The CDR3, as DNA: TGTGCCAGTAGTGTGACAGGGGCTGTCACCGGGGAGCTGTTTTTT.

The chain links TRBV4-1 to TRBJ2-2, with D maybe TRBD2 (5 bases). CDR1 is MGHRA and CDR2 is YSYEKL in the germline V gene. V lost 4 bases and J 5 bases, leaving 11 bases between the germline ends. This CDR3 comprises 14 residues. DNA of the CDR3: TGCGCCAGCAGCCCCCGGACTGAAACCGGGGAGCTGTTTTTT. Translated: CASSPRTETGELFF.

V gene TRBV29-1 combines with J gene TRBJ2-2, with D hard to call. The V end lost 5 bases, the J end lost 5 bases, and 12 bases lay between the germline ends. The CDR3 is 13 amino acids. Germline V gene data show CDR1 as SQVTM and CDR2 as ANQGSEA. CDR3 DNA: TGCAGCGTTTCGGGTTTAGGAACCGGGGAGCTGTTTTTT. This codes for CSVSGLGTGELFF.

V usage is TRBV7-2 and J usage is TRBJ2-4, with TRBD2 matching over 9 bases. This CDR3 has 13 residues. After removal of 5 bases from V and 7 bases from J, the junction contained 3 bases not matched to a gene. Germline V gene data show CDR1 as SGHTA and CDR2 as FQGNSA. The CDR3 DNA follows: TGTGCCAGCAGCGTAGGACTAGCGAACATTCAGTACTTC. Its translation: CASSVGLANIQYF.

Only one count was recorded for this clone. The rearrangement uses TRBV2 and TRBJ2-3; the match to TRBD2 covers 9 bases. Losses at the gene ends were 0 bases for V and 2 bases for J; bases not matched to a gene: 3. This CDR3 has 16 residues. Germline V gene lookup returns CDR1 SNHLY and CDR2 FYNNEI. The CDR3 DNA reads TGTGCCAGCAGTGAAGCTCTAGCGGGAAACACAGATACGCAGTATTTT. It codes for CASSEALAGNTDTQYF.

The rearrangement links TRBV9 to TRBJ2-5; perhaps TRBD2 as D (5 bases). This CDR3 has 15 residues. Deletions cut 5 bases from V and 5 bases from J, with 19 bases between. Germline CDR1 reads SGDLS; CDR2 reads YYNGEE. The CDR3 spells CASRPHRGKLETQYF. Written as DNA, the CDR3 is TGTGCCAGCAGACCCCACCGGGGAAAGCTCGAGACCCAGTACTTC.

The gene calls are TRBV9 and TRBJ2-2; TRBD1 is a possible D gene (6 bases). The germline V gene encodes CDR1 SGDLS and CDR2 YYNGEE. This CDR3 region has 16 residues. V lost 0 bases to trimming and J lost 8 bases, with 17 bases between them. The chain's CDR3 is CASSVVDRHISGELFF. The CDR3 nucleotides are TGTGCCAGCAGCGTAGTGGACAGACATATCTCTGGGGAGCTGTTTTTT.

The chain links TRBV27 to TRBJ1-1; 7 bases match TRBD1. CDR3 length equals 17 residues. Germline loops: CDR1 MNHEY, CDR2 SMNVEV (reference sequence). V lost 1 base, J lost 1 base, and 9 bases stayed unmatched. The CDR3 sequence is CASSLLGGGATNTEAFF. The CDR3 nucleotides read TGTGCCAGCAGTTTATTAGGAGGGGGCGCAACGAACACTGAAGCTTTCTTT.